Listed below are T cell receptor beta chains from one sample, sequenced in a study of T cell responses to AZD1222 COVID-19 vaccine. Assay used: immunoSEQ multiplex PCR; TCRdb lists only in-frame clones, some missing. This table has about 84,000 clones, roughly 86% appearing once. The material was peripheral blood, obtained 28 days after the second AZD1222 dose. The receptors shown here come from an adult who received the AZD1222 COVID-19 vaccine. Each CDR3 is given with its conserved first and last residue. The order of the fields is D gene, clone size, J gene, V gene, CDR3 DNA, CDR3 protein. A D gene is named only where the DNA matches it firmly. Size is stated for part of the rows, as once, few or many counts, or as a class when the clone is expanded.

.,.,TRBJ2-1,TRBV5-1,TGCGCCAGCAGCTCCCAGGGTGAGGAGCAGTTCTTC,CASSSQGEEQFF
.,.,TRBJ2-2,TRBV2,TGTGCCAGCAGAGGGGGGAACACCGGGGAGCTGTTTTTT,CASRGGNTGELFF
.,once,TRBJ2-7,TRBV5-1,TGCGCCAGCAGCTTGGCGGCAGGAGGGTCGGTGGAGGAGCAGTACTTC,CASSLAAGGSVEEQYF
.,.,TRBJ1-5,TRBV6-5,TGTGCCAGCACACTCACGCAGGGTAACAATCAGCCCCAGCATTTT,CASTLTQGNNQPQHF
.,few,TRBJ2-7,TRBV5-5,TGTGCCAGCAGCTTGCTCGGTAGCCAGACGTCCCACGAGCAGTACTTC,CASSLLGSQTSHEQYF
.,.,TRBJ2-6,TRBV29-1,TGCAGCGTTGAAGATCGGGGTACAGGGACCTCTGGGGCCAACGTCCTGACTTTC,CSVEDRGTGTSGANVLTF
.,.,TRBJ1-1,TRBV29-1,TGCAGCGCGGCTAACACTGAAGCTTTCTTT,CSAANTEAFF
.,.,TRBJ1-1,TRBV18,TGTGCCAGCTCGCGGGACGGCGGAACTGAAGCTTTCTTT,CASSRDGGTEAFF
.,.,TRBJ2-5,TRBV11-2,TGTGCCAGCAGCCTCCAGGGCGCGACGGAGACCCAGTACTTC,CASSLQGATETQYF
TRBD1,.,TRBJ1-3,TRBV11-2,TGTGCCAGCAGCTTAAACATTGGGGGGACAGGGTTTGGAAACACCATATATTTT,CASSLNIGGTGFGNTIYF
.,.,TRBJ2-5,TRBV4-3,TGCGCCAGCAGCCAAGACTCCCGGGGTCCAGAGACCCAGTACTTC,CASSQDSRGPETQYF
.,.,TRBJ2-7,TRBV27,TGTGCCAGCAGTCTGGCCTACGAGCAGTACTTC,CASSLAYEQYF
.,.,TRBJ1-5,TRBV6-5,TGTGCCAGCAAACCGACGGGCCAGAGGGGTCAGCCCCAGCATTTT,CASKPTGQRGQPQHF
.,once,TRBJ1-1,TRBV19,TGTGCCAGTAGTATAGTGGGGGGTACTGAAGCTTTCTTT,CASSIVGGTEAFF
.,.,TRBJ1-2,TRBV21-1,TGTGCCAGCAGCAAAGCCTGGGACGGCGCATATGGCTACACCTTC,CASSKAWDGAYGYTF
.,.,TRBJ2-1,TRBV5-1,TGCGCCAGCAGCCCGACGGGAACTTTCCAGTTCTTC,CASSPTGTFQFF
.,few,TRBJ2-1,TRBV9,TGTGCCAGCAGTCGGGGCGGCGACTCCTACAATGAGCAGTTCTTC,CASSRGGDSYNEQFF
.,.,TRBJ1-2,TRBV12-3/TRBV12-4,TGTGCCAGCAGTGGGTCTGGTGCTGGCTACACCTTC,CASSGSGAGYTF
.,.,TRBJ1-6,TRBV7-6,TGTGCCAGCAGCAAATTCGCGAGCTCCTATAATTCACCCCTCCACTTT,CASSKFASSYNSPLHF
.,.,TRBJ1-5,TRBV30,TGTGCCTGGAGTGGGACAGTGAGTCAGCCCCAGCATTTT,CAWSGTVSQPQHF
.,.,TRBJ1-3,TRBV29-1,TGCAGCGTCCAAACCCAACATGGCTCTGGAAACACCATATATTTT,CSVQTQHGSGNTIYF
.,.,TRBJ1-5,TRBV27,TGTGCCAGCAGTTCCCTCTCGAGGGGGAGCAATCAGCCCCAGCATTTT,CASSSLSRGSNQPQHF
.,.,TRBJ2-2,TRBV5-5,TGTGCCAGCAGCGGGGGGGGCGACACCGGGGAGCTGTTTTTT,CASSGGGDTGELFF
.,.,TRBJ1-1,TRBV4-3,TGCGCCAGCAGCCAAGGCTGGATGAACACTGAAGCTTTCTTT,CASSQGWMNTEAFF
TRBD2,.,TRBJ2-3,TRBV15,TGTGCCACCAGCTACACTAGCGGGGGGGCCGGAGATACGCAGTATTTT,CATSYTSGGAGDTQYF
.,once,TRBJ2-7,TRBV2,TGTGCCAGCACGGTGGGGCGGGAGCAGTACTTC,CASTVGREQYF
TRBD2,.,TRBJ2-2,TRBV9,TGTGCCAGCAGCGCCCGCGGGACTAGCGGGAGTGTCGGGGAGCTGTTTTTT,CASSARGTSGSVGELFF
.,.,TRBJ1-5,TRBV28,TGTGCCAGCAGTCTCTCCGGTTCAGGCAATCAGCCCCAGCATTTT,CASSLSGSGNQPQHF
.,few,TRBJ2-3,TRBV5-1,TGCGCCAGCAGCTTTGGGGAGGGCACAGATACGCAGTATTTT,CASSFGEGTDTQYF
.,few,TRBJ1-3,TRBV7-9,TGTGCCAGCAGCTTAGCGGTTCAGGGCCCAAACCCCATATATTTT,CASSLAVQGPNPIYF
.,.,TRBJ2-7,TRBV28,TGTGCCAGCCGCCACCCGGGCTCCTACGAGCAGTACTTC,CASRHPGSYEQYF
.,.,TRBJ2-7,TRBV27,TGTGCCAGCAGTTTGGGGAGACAGGTGGGGGTAGCCGTCTCCTACGAGCAGTACTTC,CASSLGRQVGVAVSYEQYF
.,.,TRBJ1-5,TRBV10-3,TGTGCCATCAGTGAGTCGATTGGGTTCAATCAGCCCCAGCATTTT,CAISESIGFNQPQHF
.,.,TRBJ2-2,TRBV2,TGTGCCAGCAGTGAACCCCCCAGGGAGCTGTTTTTT,CASSEPPRELFF
.,.,TRBJ1-1,TRBV19,TGTGCCAGTAGTAAAGACCAGAACACTGAAGCTTTCTTT,CASSKDQNTEAFF
.,.,TRBJ1-3,TRBV7-2,TGTGCCAGCAGCTTCATCGGGACGGGAGGAAACACCATATATTTT,CASSFIGTGGNTIYF
.,.,TRBJ2-7,TRBV3-1/TRBV3-2,TGTGCCAGCAGCCTTTCGACAGTCTACGAGCAGTACTTC,CASSLSTVYEQYF
.,.,TRBJ1-1,TRBV4-2,TGTGCCAGCAGCCAAGATGAGGGGTCCATGAACACTGAAGCTTTCTTT,CASSQDEGSMNTEAFF
.,few,TRBJ1-1,TRBV5-6,TGTGCCAGCAGCTTGGAAGGGAGGGCTTTCTTT,CASSLEGRAFF
.,.,TRBJ2-7,TRBV5-4,TGTGCCAGCAGCTTAGGGGACGGGACGAGACGCCACTACGAGCAGTACTTC,CASSLGDGTRRHYEQYF
.,.,TRBJ2-7,TRBV6-1,TGTGCCAGCAGTGAAATCCCCCGGGGCTATACCTCCTACGAGCAGTACTTC,CASSEIPRGYTSYEQYF
TRBD2,.,TRBJ2-7,TRBV2,TGTGCCAGCACCATGGGGAGGGGCCCCTACGAGCAGTACTTC,CASTMGRGPYEQYF
.,.,TRBJ2-7,TRBV6-5,TGTGCCAGCAGTCCCCTGGTAGAACAGTACTTC,CASSPLVEQYF
TRBD1,.,TRBJ2-7,TRBV18,TGTGCCAGCTCACCTTCCACAGGGGGGTTCTACGAGCAGTACTTC,CASSPSTGGFYEQYF
TRBD1,.,TRBJ1-5,TRBV18,TGTGCCAGCCGGGGACAGGGGGATCAGCCCCAGCATTTT,CASRGQGDQPQHF
.,.,TRBJ1-5,TRBV5-5,TGTGCCAGCAGCCTGGCCGTCGGCAATCAGCCCCAGCATTTT,CASSLAVGNQPQHF
TRBD1,.,TRBJ1-4,TRBV28,TGTGCCAGCAGTTTAGGGCGCTCGACAGGGTCAGATGAAAAACTGTTTTTT,CASSLGRSTGSDEKLFF
.,.,TRBJ1-1,TRBV7-3,TGTGCCAGCAGCTTAACGCCGGGCCTGAACACTGAAGCTTTCTTT,CASSLTPGLNTEAFF
.,.,TRBJ2-3,TRBV6-5,TGTGCCAGCAGTTACGGGGGGGCGGGGGCGACAGATACGCAGTATTTT,CASSYGGAGATDTQYF
.,.,TRBJ1-1,TRBV24-1,TGTGCCACCAGTGGACAGTACACTGAAGCTTTCTTT,CATSGQYTEAFF
.,few,TRBJ1-1,TRBV28,TGTGCCAGCAGCGTAGGGGGGCTAGACACTGAAGCTTTCTTT,CASSVGGLDTEAFF
.,once,TRBJ2-3,TRBV30,TGTGCCTGGAGCCCCTTGGATACGCAGTATTTT,CAWSPLDTQYF
.,.,TRBJ2-2,TRBV7-7,TGTGCCAGCAGCCCGAGTACGAACACCGGGGAGCTGTTTTTT,CASSPSTNTGELFF
TRBD1,.,TRBJ1-2,TRBV20-1,TGCAGTGCTAGTCCGGCGAAGACAGGGGGTTTGGGCTACACCTTC,CSASPAKTGGLGYTF
.,.,TRBJ1-5,TRBV5-1,TGCGCCAGCAGCTTGACAGGGCTTGATCAGCCCCAGCATTTT,CASSLTGLDQPQHF
.,.,TRBJ2-1,TRBV7-2,TGTGCCAGCAGCTCCGGACTGGGGGGCGCCAAGCAGTTCTTC,CASSSGLGGAKQFF
.,.,TRBJ1-2,TRBV30,TGTGCCTGGACCTCTTATGGCTACACCTTC,CAWTSYGYTF
TRBD2,.,TRBJ2-1,TRBV9,TGTGCCAGCAGCGTAGCCCCAACGTTTGGCGGGAGGAAGAATGAGCAGTTCTTC,CASSVAPTFGGRKNEQFF
.,.,TRBJ2-1,TRBV10-1,TGCGCCAGCAGTGAGGGGAATGAGCAGTTCTTC,CASSEGNEQFF
TRBD2,.,TRBJ2-1,TRBV5-4,TGTGCCAGCAGCTTGGGGGGACTAGCGGGAGGGTCCCTAGAGCAGTTCTTC,CASSLGGLAGGSLEQFF